The next 3 T cell receptor beta chains were all read from a single sample in a study of CD8 T cells in Susac syndrome. Reverse transcription of about 0.5 to 1 ug RNA was carried out with random hexamers. Via MiXCR, TCRdb re-called the immunoSEQ multiplex PCR reads, giving one row per CDR3 protein. This repertoire shows 110,000 to 150,000 distinct CDR3 sequences, 94% found once; its top ten account for 0.25% to 0.3%. Sequenced sample: CD8+ T cells from PBMCs. These receptors were taken from a human donor in good health.

V gene TRBV20-1 combines with J gene TRBJ1-5; no clear D gene. The V gene lost 2 bases and the J gene lost 6 bases, with 11 bases spanning the gap. The CDR3 consists of 13 residues. The germline gives CDR1 DFQATT, CDR2 SNEGSKA (reference sequence). CDR3 amino acids: CSARQEMGQPQHF. The CDR3 bases are TGCAGTGCTAGACAGGAGATGGGTCAGCCCCAGCATTTT.

The V and J genes are TRBV30 and TRBJ2-5; the D is unclear. Germline V gene lookup returns CDR1 GTSNPN and CDR2 SVGIG (reference sequence). The CDR3 has 13 amino acids. V gave up 4 bases and J gave up 1 base, with 10 bases separating them. CDR3 residues: CAWIPRLQETQYF. CDR3 nucleotide sequence: TGTGCCTGGATCCCTCGGCTCCAAGAGACCCAGTACTTC. Using reference TRBV30 and TRBJ2-5 for the parts outside the CDR3, the full variable domain is SQTIHQWPATLVQPVGSPLSLECTVEGTSNPNLYWYRQAAGRGLQLLFYSVGIGQISSEVPQNLSASRPQDRQFILSSKKLLLSDSGFYLCAWIPRLQETQYFGPGTRLLVL.

CDR3 in DNA: TGTGCCAGCAGCCCACTAACCTACAATGAGCAGTTCTTC. This codes for CASSPLTYNEQFF. The chain joins TRBV11-2 to TRBJ2-1, with D unresolved. Trimming left V 5 bases short and J 2 bases short, with 7 bases between. Germline V gene lookup returns CDR1 SGHAT and CDR2 FQNNGV. The CDR3 loop spans 13 amino acids.